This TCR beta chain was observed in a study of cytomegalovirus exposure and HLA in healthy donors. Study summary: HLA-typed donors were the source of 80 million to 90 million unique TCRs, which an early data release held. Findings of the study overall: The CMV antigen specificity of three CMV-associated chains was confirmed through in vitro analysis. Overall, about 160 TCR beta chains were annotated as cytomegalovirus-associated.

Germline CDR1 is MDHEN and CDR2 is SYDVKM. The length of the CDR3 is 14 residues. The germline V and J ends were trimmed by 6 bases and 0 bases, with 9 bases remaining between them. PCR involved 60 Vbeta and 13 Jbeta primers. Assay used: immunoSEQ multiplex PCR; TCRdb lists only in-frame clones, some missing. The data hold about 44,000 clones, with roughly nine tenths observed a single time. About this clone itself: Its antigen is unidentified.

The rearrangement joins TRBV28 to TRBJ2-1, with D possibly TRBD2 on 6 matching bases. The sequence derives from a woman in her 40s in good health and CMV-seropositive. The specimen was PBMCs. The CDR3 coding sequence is TGTGCCAGCAGCCCTAGCGACTCCTACAATGAGCAGTTCTTC. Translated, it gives CASSPSDSYNEQFF. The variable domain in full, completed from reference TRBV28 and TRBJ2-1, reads DVKVTQSSRYLVKRTGEKVFLECVQDMDHENMFWYRQDPGLGLRLIYFSYDVKMKEKGDIPEGYSVSREKKERFSLILESASTNQTSMYLCASSPSDSYNEQFFGPGTRLTVL.